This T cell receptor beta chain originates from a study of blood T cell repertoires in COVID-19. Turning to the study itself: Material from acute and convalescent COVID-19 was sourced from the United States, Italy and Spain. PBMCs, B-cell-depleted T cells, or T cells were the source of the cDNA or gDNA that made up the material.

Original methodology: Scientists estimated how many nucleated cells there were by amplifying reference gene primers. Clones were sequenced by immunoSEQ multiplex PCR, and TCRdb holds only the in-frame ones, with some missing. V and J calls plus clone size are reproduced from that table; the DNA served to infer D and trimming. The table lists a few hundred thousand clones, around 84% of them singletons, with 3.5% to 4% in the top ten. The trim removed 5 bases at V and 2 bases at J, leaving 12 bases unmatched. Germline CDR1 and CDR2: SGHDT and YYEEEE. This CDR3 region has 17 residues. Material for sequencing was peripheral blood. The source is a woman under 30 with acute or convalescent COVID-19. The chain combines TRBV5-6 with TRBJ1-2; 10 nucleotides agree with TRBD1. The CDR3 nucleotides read TGTGCCAGCAGAGCCGGGACAGGGGTCCGGGGGAACTATGGCTACACCTTC. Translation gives CASRAGTGVRGNYGYTF.